One sample yielded the 30 T cell receptor beta chains listed below, sequenced in a study of cytomegalovirus exposure and HLA in healthy donors. Primers for the PCR totalled 60 Vbeta and 13 Jbeta. Profiling relied on immunoSEQ multiplex PCR, and the TCRdb table lists in-frame clones only, not all of them. This table has more than 90,000 clones, about four fifths appearing once. Material: PBMCs. The receptors stem from a human donor in good health.

With respect to this clone: The junction differs from germline at one of its ends, possibly a read error. The J gene is TRBJ1-1, the V gene TRBV7-9; no firm D call. Looked up from germline, CDR1 is SEHNR and CDR2 is FQNEAQ (reference sequence). The CDR3 has 19 amino acids. The DNA of the CDR3 is TGTTCCAGCAGCTTAGTTTCGTTTTGGGGAGACCCTTTGAACACTGAAGCTTTCTTT. Its protein product is CSSSLVSFWGDPLNTEAFF.

The genes are TRBV5-1 and TRBJ2-7; D may be TRBD1 (5 bases). CDR3 length equals 15 residues. V gave up 0 bases and J gave up 2 bases, with 12 bases separating them. Germline CDR1 and CDR2: SGHRS and YFSETQ. In DNA form, the CDR3 reads TGCGCCAGCAGCTTGGGGTTAGGGGCCCCCTACGAGCAGTACTTC. This translates into CASSLGLGAPYEQYF. Variable domain in full (rest from reference TRBV5-1 and TRBJ2-7): KAGVTQTPRYLIKTRGQQVTLSCSPISGHRSVSWYQQTPGQGLQFLFEYFSETQRNKGNFPGRFSGRQFSNSRSEMNVSTLELGDSALYLCASSLGLGAPYEQYFGPGTRLTVT.

V is TRBV29-1 and J is TRBJ2-1; maybe TRBD2 (5 bases). The germline CDR1 and CDR2 sequences are SQVTM and ANQGSEA. Trimming cost V 5 bases and J 0 bases, with 17 bases left between them. The CDR3 is 16 residues long. The CDR3: CSVKLVVTPSYNEQFF. For the CDR3, the DNA is TGCAGCGTTAAACTAGTAGTTACGCCCTCCTACAATGAGCAGTTCTTC.

V and J are TRBV7-9 and TRBJ1-2, with D possibly TRBD1 on 5 matching bases. V gave up 1 base and J gave up 8 bases, with 11 bases separating them. The CDR3 length is 13 residues. Per the germline V gene, CDR1 is SEHNR and CDR2 is FQNEAQ (reference sequence). CDR3 sequence: CASSLGGHAGYTF. The CDR3 nucleotides read TGTGCCAGCAGCTTAGGAGGACATGCGGGCTACACCTTC.

In its sample, this clone was seen a few times. The chain uses TRBV11-2 and TRBJ2-2, with a possible D match to TRBD2 (6 bases). The CDR3 sequence is 16 residues long. Germline CDR1 is SGHAT and CDR2 is FQNNGV. V gave up 5 bases and J gave up 2 bases, with 15 bases separating them. CDR3 loop: CASSPLWRGNTGELFF. For the CDR3, the DNA is TGTGCCAGCAGCCCCCTGTGGAGGGGAAACACCGGGGAGCTGTTTTTT.

The chain joins TRBV5-1 to TRBJ2-7; 7 nucleotides agree with TRBD1. With 2 bases clipped from V and 2 bases from J, the junction kept 4 bases outside the gene matches. Looked up from germline, CDR1 is SGHRS and CDR2 is YFSETQ. The CDR3 sequence is 14 residues long. CDR3 region: CASSLNGQAYEQYF. CDR3 bases: TGCGCCAGCAGCTTAAATGGACAGGCCTACGAGCAGTACTTC. Variable domain in full (rest from reference TRBV5-1 and TRBJ2-7): KAGVTQTPRYLIKTRGQQVTLSCSPISGHRSVSWYQQTPGQGLQFLFEYFSETQRNKGNFPGRFSGRQFSNSRSEMNVSTLELGDSALYLCASSLNGQAYEQYFGPGTRLTVT.

J is TRBJ2-5 and V is TRBV15; 8 bases align to TRBD1. The V gene's germline CDR1 is LNHNV and CDR2 YYDKDF (reference sequence). CDR3 size: 16 residues. V trimming: 1 base; J trimming: 0 bases; junction bases outside the gene matches: 4. CDR3 residues: CATSRGQGTNQETQYF. CDR3 DNA sequence: TGTGCCACCAGCAGAGGACAGGGGACAAACCAAGAGACCCAGTACTTC. The variable domain in full, with the rest retrieved from reference TRBV15 and TRBJ2-5, is DAMVIQNPRYQVTQFGKPVTLSCSQTLNHNVMYWYQQKSSQAPKLLFHYYDKDFNNEADTPDNFQSRRPNTSFCFLDIRSPGLGDTAMYLCATSRGQGTNQETQYFGPGTRLLVL.

The chain combines TRBV11-2 with TRBJ1-1; D possibly corresponds to TRBD1 (5 bases). Germline loops: CDR1 SGHAT, CDR2 FQNNGV. CDR3 size: 16 residues. The V end was cut by 1 base, the J end by 10 bases, with 22 bases between. The CDR3 region has the DNA TGTGCCAGCAGCTTAGTGGACACGGGTTTTTTGGGACTAGCTTTCTTT. Translated: CASSLVDTGFLGLAFF.

The chain recombines TRBV5-5 with TRBJ2-3, with 9 nucleotides matching TRBD1. The length of the CDR3 is 14 residues. The germline gives CDR1 SGHKS, CDR2 YYEKEE (reference sequence). V trimming: 4 bases; J trimming: 5 bases; junction bases outside the gene matches: 5. CDR3 sequence (DNA): TGTGCCAGCAGCCAACAGGGGGCGAAAGATACGCAGTATTTT. As protein: CASSQQGAKDTQYF.

The chain is built from TRBV21-1 and TRBJ1-2; the table's TRBD1 call for D was not verified on the DNA. TRBV21-1 is labeled a pseudogene. The CDR3 spans 12 residues. The CDR3 sequence: CASSSRDRGYTF. As DNA, the CDR3 is TGTGCCAGCAGCTCGCGGGACAGAGGCTACACCTTC.

This clone qualifies as large. The chain links TRBV7-2 to TRBJ1-2; D remains ambiguous. Germline CDR1 is SGHTA and CDR2 is FQGNSA. This CDR3 region has 13 residues. Trimming left V 5 bases short and J 6 bases short, with 13 bases between. CDR3 protein: CASSDGGEDGYTF. CDR3 DNA sequence: TGTGCCAGCAGCGATGGAGGCGAGGATGGCTACACCTTC.

This clone was seen a handful of times. The chain joins TRBV7-9 to TRBJ2-7; D may be TRBD1 (5 bases). Germline V gene lookup returns CDR1 SEHNR and CDR2 FQNEAQ (reference sequence). V lost 5 bases, J lost 3 bases, and 8 bases lay in between. This CDR3 has 12 amino acids. The CDR3 loop is CASSRQLYEQYF. DNA of the CDR3: TGTGCCAGCAGCAGACAGCTCTACGAGCAGTACTTC.

The rearrangement links TRBV7-9 to TRBJ2-7; D perhaps matches TRBD2 (5 bases). V was trimmed by 5 bases and J by 4 bases, leaving 12 bases between them. This CDR3 is built from 13 residues. Looked up from germline, CDR1 is SEHNR and CDR2 is FQNEAQ (reference sequence). The CDR3 nucleotides are TGTGCCAGCAGCCACGGGGTAGGGTACGAGCAGTACTTC. Translation gives CASSHGVGYEQYF.

The genes are TRBV27 and TRBJ1-1; no clear D. The germline V and J ends were trimmed by 8 bases and 4 bases, with 20 bases remaining between them. The CDR3 loop spans 15 amino acids. Looked up from germline, CDR1 is MNHEY and CDR2 is SMNVEV (reference sequence). For the CDR3, the DNA is TGTGCCAGCCTCTCTCCTCAACAGAGGGCCACTGAAGCTTTCTTT. It specifies CASLSPQQRATEAFF.

The chain combines TRBV21-1 with TRBJ1-5; the table calls TRBD1, which could not be checked here. TRBV21-1 is noted as a pseudogene. The CDR3 has 16 amino acids. The DNA of the CDR3 is TGTGCCAGCAGCACTACGGGGACAGGGGTGGGCCAGCCCCAGCATTTT. Its protein product is CASSTTGTGVGQPQHF.

The rearrangement links TRBV15 to TRBJ2-1; no clear D. Trimming took off 0 bases at V and 9 bases at J, with 12 bases between the two ends. The length of the CDR3 is 14 residues. Germline V gene data show CDR1 as LNHNV and CDR2 as YYDKDF (reference sequence). CDR3 region: CATSRDPVTGEQFF. CDR3 nucleotides: TGTGCCACCAGCAGAGATCCTGTAACGGGTGAGCAGTTCTTC.

The J gene is TRBJ1-5, the V gene TRBV7-2; TRBD1 agrees at 7 bases. The germline V gene encodes CDR1 SGHTA and CDR2 FQGNSA. Trimming took 1 base from V and 2 from J; bases not matched to a gene: 5. The CDR3 has 16 amino acids. The CDR3 protein is CASSLGRQGGNQPQHF. The CDR3 DNA reads TGTGCCAGCAGCTTAGGTCGACAGGGTGGCAATCAGCCCCAGCATTTT.

The chain recombines TRBV2 with TRBJ1-1; a possible D gene is TRBD1 (5 bases). The CDR3 covers 15 residues. Germline V CDR1 and CDR2: SNHLY, FYNNEI. Trimming removed 8 bases from V and 1 base from J, with 17 bases in between. The CDR3 DNA reads TGTGCCAGCTCCTCGTCGCGGACACAGAACACTGAAGCTTTCTTT. Translating it yields CASSSSRTQNTEAFF.

The gene calls are TRBV25-1 and TRBJ2-5; TRBD1 might be the D (6 bases). Germline V CDR1 and CDR2: MGHDK, SYGVNS. V was shortened by 4 bases and J by 2 bases, with 14 bases between the two germline ends. The CDR3 loop spans 15 amino acids. The CDR3 DNA reads TGTGCCAGCAGTGCTGGACAGTATGTACAAGAGACCCAGTACTTC. Its protein is CASSAGQYVQETQYF.

This clone was detected once. The chain combines TRBV7-2 with TRBJ2-7, with TRBD2 identical over 8 bases. This CDR3 contains 12 residues. V was pared by 5 bases and J by 9 bases, with 6 bases of the junction left unmatched. CDR1 and CDR2 (germline): SGHTA, FQGNSA. The CDR3: CASSLTSARQYF. CDR3 bases: TGTGCCAGCAGCCTGACTAGCGCCAGGCAGTACTTC.

The gene calls are TRBV21-1 and TRBJ1-5. TRBV21-1 is designated a pseudogene. The CDR3 totals 19 residues. The CDR3: CASSKAQREGMTGNQPQHF. CDR3 DNA: TGTGCCAGCAGCAAAGCGCAGAGGGAGGGTATGACTGGCAATCAGCCCCAGCATTTT.

The V gene is TRBV25-1, the J gene TRBJ2-4; no definite D call. Trimming cost V 6 bases and J 0 bases, with 9 bases left between them. The germline V gene has CDR1 MGHDK and CDR2 SYGVNS. The length of the CDR3 is 14 residues. CDR3 amino acids: CASRDFGAKNIQYF. CDR3 nucleotides: TGTGCCAGCAGAGACTTCGGAGCCAAAAACATTCAGTACTTC.

A few counts support this clone. DNA of the CDR3: TGCGCCAGCAGCCTGGGGGGCAATGAGCAGTTCTTC. Residues: CASSLGGNEQFF. V is TRBV4-3 and J is TRBJ2-1, with D possibly TRBD2 on 6 matching bases. The germline V gene encodes CDR1 LGHNA and CDR2 YSLEER. V was clipped by 4 bases and J by 6 bases, with 7 bases between them. This CDR3 is built from 12 residues.

This clone was observed a single time. The chain has TRBV7-9 and TRBJ2-7; 10 nucleotides line up with TRBD1. The germline V gene encodes CDR1 SEHNR and CDR2 FQNEAQ (reference sequence). Trimming removed 10 bases from V and 5 bases from J; junction bases left unmatched: 11. The CDR3 is 14 residues long. The CDR3 DNA sequence: TGTGCCACCCACCCTCCCGGGACAGGGGACGAGCAGTACTTC. It specifies CATHPPGTGDEQYF.

A few counts support this clone. The chain is built from TRBV7-9 and TRBJ2-7; TRBD1 agrees at 9 bases. The germline CDR1 and CDR2 sequences are SEHNR and FQNEAQ (reference sequence). The CDR3 totals 13 residues. With V trimmed by 5 bases and J by 6 bases, 5 bases remained unmatched. CDR3: CASSPWTGAEQYF. As DNA, the CDR3 is TGTGCCAGCAGCCCCTGGACAGGGGCCGAGCAGTACTTC.

The genes are TRBV27 and TRBJ1-2; D is unresolved. V was clipped by 7 bases and J by 4 bases, with 13 bases between them. Germline-derived CDR1 and CDR2 are MNHEY and SMNVEV (reference sequence). The CDR3 is made up of 13 amino acids. CDR3 region: CASIQTYAYGYTF. CDR3 DNA: TGTGCCAGCATCCAGACTTATGCCTATGGCTACACCTTC.

CDR3 region: CASSFSLSDTQYF. CDR3 sequence (DNA): TGTGCCAGCAGTTTTAGTCTATCAGATACGCAGTATTTT. The chain carries TRBV9 and TRBJ2-3, with no clear D. The germline CDR1 and CDR2 sequences are SGDLS and YYNGEE. The CDR3 runs to 13 residues. V lost 5 bases and J 4 bases, leaving 11 bases between the germline ends.

The chain employs TRBV6-5 and TRBJ2-7; 7 bases are a match to TRBD1. CDR3 length: 13 residues. Per the germline V gene, CDR1 is MNHEY and CDR2 is SVGAGI. Losses at the gene ends were 5 bases for V and 5 bases for J; bases not matched to a gene: 6. As DNA, the CDR3 is TGTGCCAGCAGTCCCAACAGGGGCCACGAGCAGTACTTC. This encodes CASSPNRGHEQYF.

This clone was observed a single time. The CDR3 nucleotides read TGTGCCAGTAGTGTCGCCCCGGGGGGGCCTGGTGAGCAGTACTTC. It yields the protein CASSVAPGGPGEQYF. This chain links TRBV19 with TRBJ2-7; 8 nucleotides align to TRBD2. This CDR3 contains 15 residues. Germline lookup yields CDR1 LNHDA and CDR2 SQIVND (reference sequence). Losses at the gene ends were 5 bases for V and 7 bases for J; bases not matched to a gene: 13.

V and J are TRBV7-2 and TRBJ2-7; 8 nucleotides agree with TRBD1. The CDR3 has 13 residues. Germline trimming cut 5 bases from V and 3 bases from J; bases unmatched to any gene: 3. The germline V gene has CDR1 SGHTA and CDR2 FQGNSA. Here the CDR3 DNA reads TGTGCCAGCAGCCCCACAGGGGGCTACGAGCAGTACTTC. It is translated as CASSPTGGYEQYF.